The sequence of this T cell receptor (beta chain) was determined in a study of cytomegalovirus exposure and HLA in healthy donors. Primers: 60 Vbeta forward and 13 Jbeta reverse. The method was immunoSEQ multiplex PCR; TCRdb's version includes in-frame clones alone and lacks a portion of them. This repertoire shows 200,000 to 250,000 clones, 70% to 85% found once; its top ten account for 3.5% to 4%. With regard to this clone: Other DNA sequences in this specimen translate into the identical CDR3.

This receptor was taken from a male donor in good health and CMV-seronegative. Sequencing was done on a sample of PBMCs.

CDR3: CASSRGAQSSYEQYF. Here the CDR3 DNA reads TGCGCCAGCAGCCGTGGGGCGCAGAGTTCCTACGAGCAGTACTTC. The chain employs TRBV4-1 and TRBJ2-7; the D gene is possibly TRBD1 (5 bases). V lost 4 bases, J lost 1 base, and 14 bases lay in between. The CDR3 is 15 amino acids. Germline V CDR1 and CDR2: MGHRA, YSYEKL.